These 2 T cell receptor beta chains share one sample of origin, sequenced in a study of identical twins. A single record per CDR3 protein comes from TCRdb applying MiXCR to the 5' RACE reads. The sample consists of hundreds of thousands of distinct CDR3 sequences, 8.5% to 9% of them appearing once. The sample was also reused in another study, on yellow fever vaccine responses in identical twins.

Sequenced: PBMCs. The receptors shown here come from a young woman in good health.

J is TRBJ2-2 and V is TRBV7-2; 8 positions agree with TRBD2. Germline lookup yields CDR1 SGHTA and CDR2 FQGNSA. The J segment lost 9 bases and the V segment lost 4 bases, leaving 7 bases of the junction unmatched. The CDR3 is made up of 14 amino acids. The CDR3 coding sequence is TGTGCCAGCAGCTCCGGGGGGGCCGCCCGGGAGCTGTTTTTT. Translation: CASSSGGAARELFF. Based on the CDR3 plus reference TRBV7-2 and TRBJ2-2, the full variable domain is GAGVSQSPSNKVTEKGKDVELRCDPISGHTALYWYRQSLGQGLEFLIYFQGNSAPDKSGLPSDRFSAERTGGSVSTLTIQRTQQEDSAVYLCASSSGGAARELFFGEGSRLTVL.

The table lists this clonotype with many counts. V usage is TRBV7-3 and J usage is TRBJ2-3; 10 bases are shared with TRBD2. Germline trimming cut 5 bases from V and 5 bases from J; bases unmatched to any gene: 10. This CDR3 is 16 amino acids long. The germline V gene encodes CDR1 SGHTA and CDR2 FQGTGA. CDR3 sequence: CASSEIAGGLIDTQYF. The CDR3, as DNA: TGTGCCAGCAGCGAGATAGCGGGGGGACTGATAGATACGCAGTATTTT.